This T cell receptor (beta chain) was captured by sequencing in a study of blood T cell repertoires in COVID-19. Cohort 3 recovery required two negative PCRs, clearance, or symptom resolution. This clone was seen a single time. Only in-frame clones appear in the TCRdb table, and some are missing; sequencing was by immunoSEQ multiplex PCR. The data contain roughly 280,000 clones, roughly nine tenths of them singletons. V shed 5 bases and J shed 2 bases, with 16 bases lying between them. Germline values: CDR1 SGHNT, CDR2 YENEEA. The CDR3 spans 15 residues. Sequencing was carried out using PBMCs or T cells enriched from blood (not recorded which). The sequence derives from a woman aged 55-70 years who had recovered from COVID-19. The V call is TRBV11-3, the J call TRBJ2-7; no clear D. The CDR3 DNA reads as TGTGCCAGCAGCCCCAACTTTGTATCGGCCTACGAGCAGTACTTC. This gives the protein CASSPNFVSAYEQYF.